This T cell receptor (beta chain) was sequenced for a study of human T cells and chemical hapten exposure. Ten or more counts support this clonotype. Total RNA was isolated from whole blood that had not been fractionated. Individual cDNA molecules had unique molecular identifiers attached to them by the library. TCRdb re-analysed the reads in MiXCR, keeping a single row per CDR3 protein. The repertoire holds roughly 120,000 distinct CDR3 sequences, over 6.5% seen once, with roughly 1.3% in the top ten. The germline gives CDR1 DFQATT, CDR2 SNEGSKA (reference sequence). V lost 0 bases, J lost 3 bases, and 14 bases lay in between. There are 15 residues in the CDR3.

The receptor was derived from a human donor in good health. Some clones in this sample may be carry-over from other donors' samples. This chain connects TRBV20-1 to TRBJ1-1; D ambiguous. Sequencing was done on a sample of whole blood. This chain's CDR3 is CSARDQASRYTEAFF. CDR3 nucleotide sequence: TGCAGTGCTAGAGATCAGGCCAGCAGATACACTGAAGCTTTCTTT.